Below are 27 T cell receptor beta chains sequenced from a single sample in a study of CD8 T cells in Susac syndrome. Roughly 0.45 to 1 ug RNA was reverse transcribed with random hexamers. TCRdb passed the immunoSEQ multiplex PCR reads through MiXCR, listing each CDR3 protein once. The data hold 150,000 to 250,000 distinct CDR3 sequences, with over 90% observed a single time. Sequencing input: CD4+ T cells from PBMCs. The receptors shown here come from a human donor with multiple sclerosis.

The rearrangement uses TRBV12-5 and TRBJ2-1; weak D call: TRBD2 (5 bases). CDR3 length: 16 amino acids. CDR1 LGHNT and CDR2 FRNRAP come from the germline V gene. V was pared by 2 bases and J by 9 bases, with 20 bases between. CDR3 region: CASGLTLVRGGGEQFF. For the CDR3, the DNA is TGTGCTAGTGGTTTGACGTTAGTCCGGGGTGGAGGTGAGCAGTTCTTC.

The rearrangement links TRBV19 to TRBJ1-5; possibly TRBD1 for D (5 bases). V lost 3 bases and J lost 5, with 14 bases in between. This CDR3 is built from 15 residues. The germline CDR1 and CDR2 sequences are LNHDA and SQIVND (reference sequence). Here the CDR3 DNA reads TGTGCCAGTAGTATGAATTTACAGGTCTATCAGCCCCAGCATTTT. It translates to CASSMNLQVYQPQHF.

The chain is built from TRBV20-1 and TRBJ1-5, with D perhaps TRBD1 (6 bases). Trimming pared 1 base from V and 1 base from J, leaving 14 bases between. The CDR3 runs to 16 residues. CDR1 and CDR2 from the germline V gene are DFQATT and SNEGSKA (reference sequence). CDR3 region: CSARAFGGHSNQPQHF. CDR3 coding DNA: TGCAGTGCTAGAGCATTCGGGGGCCACAGCAATCAGCCCCAGCATTTT.

This CDR3 is CSTRTGLAEAFF. The CDR3 DNA sequence: TGCAGCACCCGGACAGGGCTGGCTGAAGCTTTCTTT. The rearrangement links TRBV29-1 to TRBJ1-1; 8 nucleotides line up with TRBD1. The CDR3 is 12 amino acids. After removal of 8 bases from V and 6 bases from J, the junction contained 8 bases not matched to a gene. In germline, CDR1 is SQVTM, CDR2 ANQGSEA.

The chain employs TRBV6-2 or TRBV6-3 and TRBJ1-2; no clear D gene. The CDR3 length is 13 residues. V lost 5 bases to trimming and J lost 0 bases, with 7 bases between them. Looked up from germline, CDR1 is MNHEY and CDR2 is SVGEGT. DNA for the CDR3: TGTGCCAGCAGTCTGAGAACTAACTATGGCTACACCTTC. Amino acids: CASSLRTNYGYTF.

This chain connects TRBV9 to TRBJ2-1; D unclear. V lost 3 bases to trimming and J lost 8 bases, with 12 bases between them. CDR3 size: 13 residues. Germline assignment: CDR1 SGDLS and CDR2 YYNGEE. CDR3 in amino acids: CASSARRQDEQFF. Here the CDR3 DNA reads TGTGCCAGCAGCGCCCGTAGGCAGGATGAGCAGTTCTTC.

V usage is TRBV14 and J usage is TRBJ1-2; D gene unclear. CDR1 is SGHDN and CDR2 is FVKESK in the germline V gene. V was trimmed by 2 bases and J by 0 bases, leaving 10 bases between them. The CDR3 runs to 15 residues. The CDR3 sequence is CASSQYSAANYGYTF. CDR3 DNA sequence: TGTGCCAGCAGCCAATACAGCGCGGCTAACTATGGCTACACCTTC.

The rearrangement joins TRBV9 to TRBJ2-3; the D is unclear. The V and J ends lost 4 bases and 5 bases respectively, with 14 bases between them. Looked up from germline, CDR1 is SGDLS and CDR2 is YYNGEE. This CDR3 is built from 14 residues. The chain's CDR3 is CASSPTASGDTQYF. CDR3 nucleotide sequence: TGTGCCAGCAGCCCAACAGCGTCGGGAGATACGCAGTATTTT.

This chain uses TRBV24-1 with TRBJ1-5; D ambiguous. The V gene lost 9 bases and the J gene lost 7 bases, with 21 bases spanning the gap. Germline V gene sequence: CDR1 KGHDR, CDR2 SFDVKD. The CDR3 length is 15 residues. The CDR3 region is CATETSEAVVQPQHF. Written as DNA, the CDR3 is TGTGCCACCGAGACCTCCGAGGCAGTTGTACAGCCCCAGCATTTT.

The CDR3 nucleotides read TGTGCCAGCAGCCCATCACAGGGTCGGAATGAAAAACTGTTTTTT. Translated: CASSPSQGRNEKLFF. V and J are TRBV7-9 and TRBJ1-4, with D perhaps TRBD1 (6 bases). Germline CDR1 and CDR2: SEHNR and FQNEAQ (reference sequence). The CDR3 loop spans 15 amino acids. Trimming left V 5 bases short and J 5 bases short, with 15 bases between.

DNA for the CDR3: TGTGCCACCAGTGATTCGACAGGGGGACTGTACGAGCAGTACTTC. Amino acid sequence: CATSDSTGGLYEQYF. The chain uses TRBV24-1 and TRBJ2-7, with 9 bases fitting TRBD1. The germline CDR1 and CDR2 sequences are KGHDR and SFDVKD. The trim removed 2 bases at V and 4 bases at J, leaving 5 bases unmatched. The CDR3 is made up of 15 amino acids.

This sequence joins TRBV20-1 and TRBJ2-5, with TRBD2 matching 8 bases. The length of the CDR3 is 15 residues. V dropped 3 bases and J dropped 7; count of bases not matched to a gene: 13. CDR1 DFQATT and CDR2 SNEGSKA come from the germline V gene (reference sequence). This CDR3 reads CSASDAGGVMGTQYF. CDR3 sequence (DNA): TGCAGTGCTAGTGATGCGGGGGGCGTTATGGGGACCCAGTACTTC.

The chain combines TRBV30 with TRBJ1-2, with D uncertain. The CDR3 extends over 15 amino acids. The germline V gene has CDR1 GTSNPN and CDR2 SVGIG (reference sequence). Trimming stripped 1 base from V and 9 bases from J, with 21 bases between. Here the CDR3 reads CAWSALGWKSTSYTF. The CDR3 DNA sequence: TGTGCCTGGAGTGCGCTGGGATGGAAGTCCACGAGCTACACCTTC.

The chain couples TRBV30 to TRBJ1-1, with 11 bases aligning to TRBD1. The V gene's germline CDR1 is GTSNPN and CDR2 SVGIG (reference sequence). J lost 6 bases, V lost 5 bases, and 8 bases had no gene match. This CDR3 contains 14 residues. The CDR3 spells CAWAEGQGAAEAFF. CDR3 DNA: TGTGCCTGGGCCGAAGGACAGGGGGCCGCTGAAGCTTTCTTT.

The genes are TRBV15 and TRBJ2-7; D perhaps matches TRBD2 (5 bases). CDR3 length: 14 amino acids. The V and J ends lost 5 bases and 7 bases respectively, with 18 bases between them. CDR1 and CDR2 (germline): LNHNV, YYDKDF (reference sequence). CDR3 sequence (DNA): TGTGCCACCAGCGTCACCAAGGATTGGAGGGAGCAGTACTTC. Translated, it gives CATSVTKDWREQYF.

The genes are TRBV9 and TRBJ2-2; possible D gene TRBD2, 5 bases. Germline values: CDR1 SGDLS, CDR2 YYNGEE. Trimming took 1 base from V and 2 from J, leaving 18 bases between them. The CDR3 is 18 amino acids. CDR3 in amino acids: CASSVSGGRSKNTGELFF. The CDR3 coding sequence is TGTGCCAGCAGCGTAAGTGGAGGCCGATCCAAAAACACCGGGGAGCTGTTTTTT.

This chain joins TRBV20-1 and TRBJ2-1, with 14 positions matching TRBD2. Trimming took 5 bases from V and 2 from J; bases not matched to a gene: 11. Looked up from germline, CDR1 is DFQATT and CDR2 is SNEGSKA (reference sequence). This CDR3 is built from 18 residues. CDR3 coding DNA: TGCAGTGCTCATACGACTAGCGGGGGGGCCCGAACCTACAATGAGCAGTTCTTC. It translates to CSAHTTSGGARTYNEQFF.

V gene TRBV2 combines with J gene TRBJ2-7; unclear D gene. The CDR3 is 13 amino acids. Trimming removed 11 bases at V and 1 base at J, with 15 bases between. The germline CDR1 and CDR2 sequences are SNHLY and FYNNEI. For the CDR3, the DNA is TGTGCCCACCGCCCGGGCCGATCCTACGAGCAGTACTTC. This encodes CAHRPGRSYEQYF.

This clonotype was recorded only once. The rearrangement uses TRBV20-1 and TRBJ1-2; D call uncertain. The germline V gene has CDR1 DFQATT and CDR2 SNEGSKA (reference sequence). The CDR3 totals 9 residues. Trimming removed 5 bases from V and 10 bases from J, with 8 bases in between. The CDR3 coding sequence is TGCAGTGCTCTTGGGCTCTACACCTTC. Translation: CSALGLYTF.

The rearrangement uses TRBV7-9 and TRBJ2-1; perhaps D is TRBD1 or TRBD2 (5 bases each). The V end was cut by 6 bases, the J end by 11 bases, with 11 bases between. Germline V gene sequence: CDR1 SEHNR, CDR2 FQNEAQ (reference sequence). The CDR3 is 11 amino acids. For the CDR3, the DNA is TGTGCCAGCAGTTCCGGGACCAAGCAGTTCTTC. Its protein product is CASSSGTKQFF.

The chain employs TRBV6-5 and TRBJ2-5, with TRBD2 matching over 10 bases. Germline values: CDR1 MNHEY, CDR2 SVGAGI. The CDR3 covers 14 residues. The J segment lost 5 bases and the V segment lost 7 bases, leaving 7 bases of the junction unmatched. The chain's CDR3 is CASMRGSGGETQYF. The DNA for the CDR3 is TGTGCCAGCATGCGAGGTAGCGGGGGGGAGACCCAGTACTTC.

The chain links TRBV29-1 to TRBJ2-5, with 7 bases that match TRBD2. Germline CDR1 and CDR2: SQVTM and ANQGSEA. V gave up 7 bases and J gave up 4 bases; unmatched junction bases: 12. CDR3 length: 14 residues. The CDR3 DNA reads TGCAGCGCCTGTCACAGGTGGGGGGGAGAGACCCAGTACTTC. It translates to CSACHRWGGETQYF.

In its sample, this clonotype was seen once. The chain combines TRBV12-3 or TRBV12-4 with TRBJ1-1; D is unresolved. Trimming took 5 bases from V and 4 from J, leaving 14 bases between them. This CDR3 contains 14 residues. CDR3 in amino acids: CASSDKISSTEAFF. DNA for the CDR3: TGTGCCAGCAGTGACAAGATCTCCAGCACTGAAGCTTTCTTT.

In this sample, this clonotype turned up once. CDR3 coding DNA: TGTGCCTGGCAATTAGGGCCCTCCTACGAGCAGTACTTC. Protein: CAWQLGPSYEQYF. V usage is TRBV30 and J usage is TRBJ2-7; no clear D gene. This CDR3 is 13 amino acids long. From germline, CDR1 is GTSNPN and CDR2 SVGIG (reference sequence). Trimming took off 5 bases at V and 0 bases at J, with 11 bases between the two ends.

The V gene is TRBV24-1, the J gene TRBJ2-1; D is unresolved. Trimming pared 9 bases from V and 0 bases from J, leaving 8 bases between. Germline V gene data show CDR1 as KGHDR and CDR2 as SFDVKD. The CDR3 consists of 13 residues. The CDR3 DNA is TGTGCCACCGGCACAGACTCCTACAATGAGCAGTTCTTC. Amino acid sequence: CATGTDSYNEQFF.

V usage is TRBV15 and J usage is TRBJ2-1, with 8 bases lining up with TRBD2. V gave up 2 bases and J gave up 9 bases; unmatched junction bases: 15. Germline V gene lookup returns CDR1 LNHNV and CDR2 YYDKDF (reference sequence). The CDR3 has 17 amino acids. CDR3: CATSRPPLGTSLIEQFF. The DNA of the CDR3 is TGTGCCACCAGCAGACCCCCCTTGGGGACTAGTTTGATTGAGCAGTTCTTC.

As concerns this clonotype: The junction departs from germline at one end; a sequencing error may be responsible. This chain links TRBV20-1 with TRBJ2-3, with 11 bases matching TRBD2. CDR1 and CDR2 from the germline V gene are DFQATT and SNEGSKA (reference sequence). The CDR3 covers 15 residues. The CDR3 DNA reads TGCAGTGCTAGAGACACCCTAGCGGGAGGAGATGCGCAGTATTTT. It codes for CSARDTLAGGDAQYF.